This record concerns one TCR beta chain sequence. Its matching antigen is unknown. This entry comes from a study of cytomegalovirus exposure and HLA in healthy donors. For the study at large: Falling in the Caucasian-associated ancestry cluster were about four fifths of under 450 genotyped donors.

This CDR3 is built from 12 residues. V lost 8 bases and J lost 4, with 11 bases in between. Germline assignment: CDR1 SEHNR and CDR2 FQNEAQ (reference sequence). PCR used 60 Vbeta primers and 13 Jbeta primers. Profiling relied on immunoSEQ multiplex PCR, and the TCRdb table lists in-frame clones only, not all of them. The sample consists of around 130,000 clones, around 83% of them appearing once. Study-level findings and limits: Later analysis indicated greater clonal expansion among HLA-associated TCR beta chains than among equally common other chains. The study put roughly 160 TCR beta chains on its list as cytomegalovirus-associated.

J is TRBJ2-5 and V is TRBV7-9; no reliable D call. The sequenced sample consisted of PBMCs. This receptor was identified in a girl aged 2 to 9 in good health and CMV-seronegative. CDR3 DNA sequence: TGTGCCAGCTCAAACCCGGGAGAGACCCAGTACTTC. It codes for CASSNPGETQYF.